This TCR beta chain stems from a study of post-analysis software for immune sequencing data. Unique molecular identifiers tagged the TCR beta cDNA libraries. Once about 0.85 to 10 million T cells were used, about 510,000 cDNA molecules resulted. TCRdb re-analysed the PCR reads in MiXCR, keeping a single row per CDR3 protein. There are approximately 730,000 distinct CDR3 sequences in the sample; about half occur only once, and roughly 4.9% lies in the top ten. Study-level points and caveats: Multiple sclerosis patients showed significantly lower normalized Chao1 diversity than controls did. TRBV5-6, TRBV5-1 and TRBV20-1 were among 4 or 5 TRBV segments more frequent in patients than controls.

Comment on this clonotype: Its antigen is undetermined. A much larger clone differs by one base, so this may be a read error.

The CDR3 totals 14 residues. This TCR was sampled from a girl aged 5-17 years with multiple sclerosis. What was sequenced was blood. This chain links TRBV12-3 or TRBV12-4 with TRBJ1-6; 8 bases match TRBD1. The CDR3 is CAGSWGQDNSPLHF. Here the CDR3 DNA reads TGTGCCGGCAGTTGGGGACAGGATAATTCACCCCTCCACTTT.